The T cell receptor beta chain under discussion was sequenced for a study of T cells in Graves' hyperthyroidism and ophthalmopathy. Findings and caveats of the study: A model using 13 V-J features told ophthalmopathy apart from stable hyperthyroidism. The model predicted ophthalmopathy a median approximately 6 months before onset.

The definition of stable Graves' hyperthyroidism was no ophthalmopathy progression within 18 months. TCR beta CDR3 regions were amplified from RNA. Initially, a first-round RT-PCR of the TCR CDR3 employed the HTBI primer set. TCRdb called the multiplex PCR reads again in MiXCR, with one record for every CDR3 protein. The data contain about 400,000 distinct CDR3 sequences, approximately 14% of them singletons. This clonotype was recorded many times. Antigen: not known. V gave up 4 bases and J gave up 9 bases, with 15 bases separating them. The length of the CDR3 is 13 residues. The germline CDR1 and CDR2 sequences are MDHEN and SYDVKM.

The chain employs TRBV28 and TRBJ1-2; tentative D call: TRBD1 (5 bases). The material sequenced was blood. This clonotype was obtained from a woman in her late teens or twenties with Graves' hyperthyroidism. CDR3 nucleotide sequence: TGTGCCAGCAGTTCCTACAGGAGTCTGAGCTACACCTTC. Translating gives CASSSYRSLSYTF.